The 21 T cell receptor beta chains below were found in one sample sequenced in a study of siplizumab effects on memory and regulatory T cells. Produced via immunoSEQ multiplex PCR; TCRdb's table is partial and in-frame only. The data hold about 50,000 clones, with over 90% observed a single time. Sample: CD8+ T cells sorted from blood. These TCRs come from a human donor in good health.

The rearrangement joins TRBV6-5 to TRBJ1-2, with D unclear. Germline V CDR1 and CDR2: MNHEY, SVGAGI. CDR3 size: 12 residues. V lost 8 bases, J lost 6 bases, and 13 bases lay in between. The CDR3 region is CASQPGSDGYTF. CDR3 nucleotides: TGTGCCAGCCAACCGGGCTCGGATGGCTACACCTTC.

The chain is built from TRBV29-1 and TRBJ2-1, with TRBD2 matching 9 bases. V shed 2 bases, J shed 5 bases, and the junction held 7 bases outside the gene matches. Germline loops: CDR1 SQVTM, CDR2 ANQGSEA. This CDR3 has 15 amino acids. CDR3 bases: TGCAGCGTTGAACTCGGCGGGAGGGCCGACAATGAGCAGTTCTTC. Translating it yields CSVELGGRADNEQFF.

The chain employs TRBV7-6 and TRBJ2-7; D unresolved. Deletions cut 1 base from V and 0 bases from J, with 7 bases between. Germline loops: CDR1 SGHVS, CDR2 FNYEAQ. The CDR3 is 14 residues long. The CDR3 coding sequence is TGTGCCAGCAGCTTAGAAATGCACTCCTACGAGCAGTACTTC. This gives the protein CASSLEMHSYEQYF.

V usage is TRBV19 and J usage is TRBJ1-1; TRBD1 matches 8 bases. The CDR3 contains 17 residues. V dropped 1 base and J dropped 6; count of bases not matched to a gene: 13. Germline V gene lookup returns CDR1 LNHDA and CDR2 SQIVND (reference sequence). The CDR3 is CASSIVAGGLNGAEAFF. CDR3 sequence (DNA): TGTGCCAGTAGTATAGTTGCAGGGGGCCTTAATGGGGCTGAAGCTTTCTTT.

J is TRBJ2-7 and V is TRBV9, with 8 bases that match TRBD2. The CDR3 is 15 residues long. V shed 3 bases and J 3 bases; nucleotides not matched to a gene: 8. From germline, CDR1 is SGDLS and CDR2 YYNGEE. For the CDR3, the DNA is TGTGCCAGCAGCGCCGGACTAGCAGTGAACTACGAGCAGTACTTC. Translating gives CASSAGLAVNYEQYF.

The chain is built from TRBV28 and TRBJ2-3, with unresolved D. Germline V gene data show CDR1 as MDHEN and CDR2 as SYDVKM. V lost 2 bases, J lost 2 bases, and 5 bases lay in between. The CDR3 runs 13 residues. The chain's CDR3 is CASSLVITDTQYF. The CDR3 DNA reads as TGTGCCAGCAGTTTAGTGATCACAGATACGCAGTATTTT.

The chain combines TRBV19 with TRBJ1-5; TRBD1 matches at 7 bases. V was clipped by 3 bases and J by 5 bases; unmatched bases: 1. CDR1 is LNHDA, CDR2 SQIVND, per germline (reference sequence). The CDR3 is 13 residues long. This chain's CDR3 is CASSMRGHQPQHF. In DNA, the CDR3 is TGTGCCAGTAGTATGAGGGGGCATCAGCCCCAGCATTTT.

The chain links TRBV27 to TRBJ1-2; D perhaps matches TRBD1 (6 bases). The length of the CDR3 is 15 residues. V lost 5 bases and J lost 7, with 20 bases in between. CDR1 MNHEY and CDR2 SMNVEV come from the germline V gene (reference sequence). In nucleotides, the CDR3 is TGTGCCAGCAGTGAACCGGGGGCTATCAAAGGTGGCTACACCTTC. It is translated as CASSEPGAIKGGYTF.

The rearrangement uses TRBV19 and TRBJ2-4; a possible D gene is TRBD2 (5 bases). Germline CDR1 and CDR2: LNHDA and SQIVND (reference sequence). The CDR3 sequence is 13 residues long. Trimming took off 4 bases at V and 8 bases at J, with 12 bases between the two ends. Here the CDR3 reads CASSRELSYIQYF. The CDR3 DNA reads TGTGCCAGTAGTAGGGAGCTCTCGTACATTCAGTACTTC.

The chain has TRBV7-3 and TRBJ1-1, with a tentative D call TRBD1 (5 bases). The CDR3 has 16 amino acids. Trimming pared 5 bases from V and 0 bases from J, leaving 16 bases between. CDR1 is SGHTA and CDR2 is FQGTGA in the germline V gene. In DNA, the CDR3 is TGTGCCAGCAGCCCCAGGGTGGGGATCATGAACACTGAAGCTTTCTTT. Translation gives CASSPRVGIMNTEAFF.

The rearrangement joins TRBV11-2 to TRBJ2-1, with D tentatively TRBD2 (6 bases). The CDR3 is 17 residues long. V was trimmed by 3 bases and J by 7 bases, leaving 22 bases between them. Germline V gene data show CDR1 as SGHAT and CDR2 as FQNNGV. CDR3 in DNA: TGTGCCAGCAGCTTTCCTATTATAGGGGACTCCACTAATGAGCAGTTCTTC. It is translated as CASSFPIIGDSTNEQFF.

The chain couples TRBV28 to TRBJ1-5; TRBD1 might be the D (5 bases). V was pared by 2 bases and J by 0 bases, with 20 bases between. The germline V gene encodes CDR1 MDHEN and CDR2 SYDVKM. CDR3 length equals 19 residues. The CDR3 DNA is TGTGCCAGCAGTTTAAACCGGGGCTGGGGCCTTTCTAGCAATCAGCCCCAGCATTTT. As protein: CASSLNRGWGLSSNQPQHF.

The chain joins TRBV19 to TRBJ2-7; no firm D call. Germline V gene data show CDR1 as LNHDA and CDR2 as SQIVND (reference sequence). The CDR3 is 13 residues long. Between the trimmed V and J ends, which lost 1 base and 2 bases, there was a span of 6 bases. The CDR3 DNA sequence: TGTGCCAGTAGTATAGGTCCGACCTACGAGCAGTACTTC. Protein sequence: CASSIGPTYEQYF.

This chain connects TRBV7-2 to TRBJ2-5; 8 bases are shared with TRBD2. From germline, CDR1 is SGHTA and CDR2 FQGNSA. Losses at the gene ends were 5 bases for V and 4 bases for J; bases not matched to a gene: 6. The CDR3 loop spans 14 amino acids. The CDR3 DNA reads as TGTGCCAGCAGCATACTAGCGGCCGCAGAGACCCAGTACTTC. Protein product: CASSILAAAETQYF.

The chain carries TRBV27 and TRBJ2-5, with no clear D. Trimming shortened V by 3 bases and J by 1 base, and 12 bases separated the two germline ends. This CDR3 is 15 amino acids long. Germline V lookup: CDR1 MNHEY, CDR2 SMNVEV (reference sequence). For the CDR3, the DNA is TGTGCCAGCAGTTTCAAGCATACTTTCCAAGAGACCCAGTACTTC. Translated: CASSFKHTFQETQYF.

CDR3: CASSLQGYNEQFF. CDR3 DNA sequence: TGTGCCAGCAGTTTACAGGGCTACAATGAGCAGTTCTTC. V usage is TRBV28 and J usage is TRBJ2-1; D may be TRBD1 (5 bases). Between the trimmed V and J ends, which lost 2 bases and 3 bases, there was a span of 5 bases. Germline loops: CDR1 MDHEN, CDR2 SYDVKM. The CDR3 contains 13 residues.

CDR3: CASSLVRVGYQPQHF. The CDR3 DNA reads TGTGCCAGCAGCTTGGTCAGGGTAGGGTACCAGCCCCAGCATTTT. This chain uses TRBV5-8 with TRBJ1-5, with a weak D call TRBD1 (5 bases). This CDR3 spans 15 amino acids. Trimming took 0 bases from V and 7 from J, leaving 14 bases between them. The germline CDR1 and CDR2 sequences are SGHTS and YDEGEE.

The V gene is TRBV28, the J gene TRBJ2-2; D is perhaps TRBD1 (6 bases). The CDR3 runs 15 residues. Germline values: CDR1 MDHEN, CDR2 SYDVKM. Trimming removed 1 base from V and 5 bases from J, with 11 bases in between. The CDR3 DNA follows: TGTGCCAGCAGTTTATTAGTCCAGGGGACCGGGGAGCTGTTTTTT. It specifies CASSLLVQGTGELFF.

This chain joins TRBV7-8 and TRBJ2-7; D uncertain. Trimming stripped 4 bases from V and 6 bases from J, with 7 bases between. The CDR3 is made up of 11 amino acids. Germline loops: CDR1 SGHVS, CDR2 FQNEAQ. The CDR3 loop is CASSSLVEQYF. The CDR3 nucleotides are TGTGCCAGCAGCTCCCTAGTCGAGCAGTACTTC.

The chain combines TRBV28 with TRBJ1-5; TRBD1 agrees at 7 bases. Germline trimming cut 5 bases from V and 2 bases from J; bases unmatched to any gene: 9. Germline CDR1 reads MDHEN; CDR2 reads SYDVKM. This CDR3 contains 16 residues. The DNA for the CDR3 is TGTGCCAGCAGTACATCAGTAGGACAGGGCAATCAGCCCCAGCATTTT. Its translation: CASSTSVGQGNQPQHF.

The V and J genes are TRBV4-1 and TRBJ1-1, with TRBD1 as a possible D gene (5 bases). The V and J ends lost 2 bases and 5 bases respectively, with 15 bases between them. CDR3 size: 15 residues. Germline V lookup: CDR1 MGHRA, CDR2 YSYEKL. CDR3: CASSQKGQGGTEAFF. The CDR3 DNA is TGCGCCAGCAGCCAAAAGGGGCAGGGAGGGACTGAAGCTTTCTTT.